These 19 T cell receptor beta chains were all obtained from the same sample, sequenced in a study of vaccination and CD4 T cells after COVID-19. Treatment specified: roughly ten-day PBMC culture with coronavirus spike peptide pools or control peptides (ViraFEST assay). Oncomine TCR Beta short-read sequencing was applied to DNA from cultured CD4+ T cells. TCRdb independently ran MiXCR on the PCR reads; one entry per CDR3 protein. The sample consists of a few thousand distinct CDR3 sequences, under 25% of them appearing once. Their antigen targets remain unknown. Input material: CD4+ T cells from blood, cultured in vitro. These receptors all stem from a human donor who had recovered from COVID-19.

The chain is built from TRBV2 and TRBJ1-2, with D unclear. Trimming took 7 bases from V and 5 from J, leaving 14 bases between them. The CDR3 is made up of 13 amino acids. Per the germline V gene, CDR1 is SNHLY and CDR2 is FYNNEI. The CDR3: CASTSLGIYGYTF. DNA of the CDR3: TGTGCCAGCACGAGTCTGGGAATATATGGCTACACCTTC.

The table lists this clonotype with a few counts. The chain uses TRBV6-1 and TRBJ2-7; D gene unclear. CDR3 size: 11 residues. Trimming cost V 5 bases and J 4 bases, with 6 bases left between them. The germline V gene has CDR1 MNHNS and CDR2 SASEGT. CDR3 in DNA: TGTGCCAGCAGTCCATATTACGAGCAGTACTTC. Translating it yields CASSPYYEQYF.

This clonotype is deemed medium-sized. V is TRBV6-1 and J is TRBJ1-2, with TRBD1 identical over 7 bases. Unmatched junction bases numbered 11, after V lost 5 bases and J lost 8 bases. Per the germline V gene, CDR1 is MNHNS and CDR2 is SASEGT. This CDR3 has 14 amino acids. DNA of the CDR3: TGTGCCAGCAGTCGCGACAGGGATTCTTGGGGCTACACCTTC. This sequence encodes CASSRDRDSWGYTF.

A few counts support this clonotype. The gene calls are TRBV7-9 and TRBJ1-4; 9 bases match TRBD1. Germline lookup yields CDR1 SEHNR and CDR2 FQNEAQ (reference sequence). After removal of 5 bases from V and 5 bases from J, the junction contained 3 bases not matched to a gene. The length of the CDR3 is 14 residues. The CDR3 region is CASSLGQGNEKLFF. In DNA form, the CDR3 reads TGTGCCAGCAGCCTTGGACAGGGGAATGAAAAACTGTTTTTT. Combining the CDR3 with reference TRBV7-9 and TRBJ1-4 gives the whole variable domain DTGVSQNPRHKITKRGQNVTFRCDPISEHNRLYWYRQTLGQGPEFLTYFQNEAQLEKSRLLSDRFSAERPKGSFSTLEIQRTEQGDSAMYLCASSLGQGNEKLFFGSGTQLSVL.

The rearrangement uses TRBV25-1 and TRBJ2-4, with D tentatively TRBD1 (6 bases). The CDR3 is made up of 16 amino acids. The V gene's germline CDR1 is MGHDK and CDR2 SYGVNS. V shed 1 base and J shed 4 bases, with 14 bases lying between them. The CDR3 nucleotides are TGTGCCAGCAGTGAATCGACAGGTCGGATGAAAAACATTCAGTACTTC. Protein sequence: CASSESTGRMKNIQYF.

V usage is TRBV7-3 and J usage is TRBJ2-2, with D possibly being TRBD2 (5 bases). V lost 2 bases to trimming and J lost 3 bases, with 7 bases between them. This CDR3 has 14 residues. From germline, CDR1 is SGHTA and CDR2 FQGTGA. The CDR3 DNA reads as TGTGCCAGCAGCTTAGGACTTTACACCGGGGAGCTGTTTTTT. The encoded protein is CASSLGLYTGELFF. Variable domain in full (rest from reference TRBV7-3 and TRBJ2-2): GAGVSQTPSNKVTEKGKYVELRCDPISGHTALYWYRQSLGQGPEFLIYFQGTGAADDSGLPNDRFFAVRPEGSVSTLKIQRTERGDSAVYLCASSLGLYTGELFFGEGSRLTVL.

This clonotype counts as large (0.1 to 1%). The CDR3 region has the DNA TGTGCCAGCACTCGGACAGGAGAGGCCTATGGCTACACCTTC. Its protein is CASTRTGEAYGYTF. This chain uses TRBV6-1 with TRBJ1-2; 7 nucleotides align to TRBD1. The CDR3 length is 14 residues. V shed 7 bases, J shed 4 bases, and the junction held 9 bases outside the gene matches. The V gene's germline CDR1 is MNHNS and CDR2 SASEGT.

The rearrangement links TRBV6-1 to TRBJ1-4, with no clear D. This CDR3 comprises 12 residues. V was cut by 5 bases and J by 9 bases, with 10 bases left in between. Germline V gene lookup returns CDR1 MNHNS and CDR2 SASEGT. The CDR3 loop reads CASSHRRQKLFF. As DNA, the CDR3 is TGTGCCAGCAGTCACCGTCGGCAAAAACTGTTTTTT.

This clonotype was detected only a few times. The chain has TRBV21-1 and TRBJ1-1. TRBV21-1 counts as a pseudogene. The CDR3 is made up of 11 amino acids. CDR3 residues: CASSSYGVSFF. Written as DNA, the CDR3 is TGTGCCAGCAGCTCCTACGGGGTTAGTTTCTTT.

The V gene is TRBV10-2, the J gene TRBJ2-3; TRBD2 matches 16 bases. J gave up 3 bases and V 6 bases, and 9 bases lay outside the gene matches. The CDR3 extends over 18 amino acids. Germline V gene lookup returns CDR1 WSHSY and CDR2 SAAADI. The CDR3 region has the DNA TGCGCCAGCAGCTCGGGACTAGCGGGGGGGCATATAACAGATACGCAGTATTTT. It encodes CASSSGLAGGHITDTQYF.

J is TRBJ1-1 and V is TRBV6-5; D might be TRBD1 (5 bases). The ends were cut back, 4 bases at V and 4 bases at J, with 10 bases in the middle. Looked up from germline, CDR1 is MNHEY and CDR2 is SVGAGI. This CDR3 has 13 residues. CDR3 residues: CASSSRVVTEAFF. CDR3 coding DNA: TGTGCCAGCAGTTCCAGGGTAGTCACTGAAGCTTTCTTT.

This clonotype was seen only a few times. The rearrangement uses TRBV7-3 and TRBJ1-1; 8 nucleotides match TRBD1. The CDR3 runs to 14 residues. Germline CDR1 reads SGHTA; CDR2 reads FQGTGA. V dropped 1 base and J dropped 6; count of bases not matched to a gene: 4. Here the CDR3 DNA reads TGTGCCAGCAGCTTAAGTCAGGGGGCCTCTGAAGCTTTCTTT. Protein product: CASSLSQGASEAFF.

V gene TRBV18 combines with J gene TRBJ1-5, with 7 bases identical to TRBD1. Germline V gene lookup returns CDR1 KGHSH and CDR2 LQKENI. The CDR3 has 16 residues. V was pared by 1 base and J by 4 bases, with 7 bases of the junction left unmatched. The CDR3 nucleotides are TGTGCCAGCTCACCACTTAGGGACAGTATTAATCAGCCCCAGCATTTT. Amino acids: CASSPLRDSINQPQHF.

CDR3 bases: TGTGCCTGGAGTGGGACAGTACGCTATAATTCACCCCTCCACTTT. Its translation: CAWSGTVRYNSPLHF. The chain uses TRBV30 and TRBJ1-6; possible D gene TRBD1, 6 bases. Germline V CDR1 and CDR2: GTSNPN, SVGIG (reference sequence). There are 15 residues in the CDR3. V was shortened by 1 base and J by 3 bases, with 10 bases between the two germline ends.

Relative to its sample, this clonotype is medium-sized. The V and J genes are TRBV12-3 or TRBV12-4 and TRBJ2-5; possibly TRBD2 for D (6 bases). The V end was cut by 4 bases, the J end by 7 bases, with 13 bases between. The CDR3 runs 13 residues. The CDR3 here is CASSSGGVGTQYF. The CDR3 bases are TGTGCCAGCAGTTCAGGAGGGGTGGGGACCCAGTACTTC.

A word on this clonotype: The conserved closing phenylalanine or tryptophan is absent in this CDR3, likely reflecting a read error. The chain recombines TRBV12-3 or TRBV12-4 with TRBJ1-2, with TRBD1 identical over 7 bases. J gave up 4 bases and V 5 bases, and 10 bases lay outside the gene matches. The CDR3 runs to 15 residues. CDR3: CASSPLLTGIYGYTL. The DNA of the CDR3 is TGTGCCAGCAGTCCCCTATTGACAGGGATCTATGGCTACACCCTC.

This clonotype is medium-sized in the sample. CDR3 DNA: TGTGCCATCAGTTCTCGGACTAGCAGCACAGATACGCAGTATTTT. Its translation: CAISSRTSSTDTQYF. The rearrangement joins TRBV10-3 to TRBJ2-3; 8 bases match TRBD2. CDR1 and CDR2 (germline): ENHRY, SYGVKD. The CDR3 sequence is 15 residues long. Germline trimming cut 5 bases from V and 0 bases from J; bases unmatched to any gene: 4.

This clonotype has more than one count but fewer than ten. The rearrangement joins TRBV5-1 to TRBJ2-7, with D possibly being TRBD1 or TRBD2 (5 bases each). Germline loops: CDR1 SGHRS, CDR2 YFSETQ. Trimming pared 4 bases from V and 6 bases from J, leaving 17 bases between. The CDR3 runs 14 residues. The CDR3 region has the DNA TGCGCCAGCAGCCCCGGGGCCGGGACGTCCGAGCAGTACTTC. The encoded protein is CASSPGAGTSEQYF. The whole variable domain, remainder taken from reference TRBV5-1 and TRBJ2-7, is KAGVTQTPRYLIKTRGQQVTLSCSPISGHRSVSWYQQTPGQGLQFLFEYFSETQRNKGNFPGRFSGRQFSNSRSEMNVSTLELGDSALYLCASSPGAGTSEQYFGPGTRLTVT.

There are a few counts of this clonotype. CDR3 DNA: TGTGCCAGCAGTCCCTATACAGGGTTTGGAGAGACCCAGTACTTC. Amino acid sequence: CASSPYTGFGETQYF. The J gene is TRBJ2-5, the V gene TRBV14; D is perhaps TRBD1 (6 bases). Trimming shortened V by 6 bases and J by 4 bases, and 18 bases separated the two germline ends. The CDR3 is made up of 15 amino acids. Germline CDR1 is SGHDN and CDR2 is FVKESK.